The 20 T cell receptor beta chains below come from one sample, sequenced in a study of CD8+CD57+ T cells in acquired aplastic anemia. The template used for profiling TCR beta VDJ and CDR3 was genomic DNA. Using its own MiXCR run on the reads, TCRdb lists one record per CDR3 protein. Of fewer than 100,000 distinct CDR3 sequences in the sample, approximately 46% were seen once. The sequenced sample was sorted CD4+, CD8+, or CD8+CD57+ T cells (not recorded which) from PBMCs. These receptors all come from a human donor in good health, serving as a control.

This clonotype was found many times. The gene calls are TRBV29-1 and TRBJ2-5, with D unclear. The ends were cut back, 4 bases at V and 3 bases at J, with 9 bases in the middle. CDR1 and CDR2 from the germline V gene are SQVTM and ANQGSEA. The CDR3 is 12 amino acids. The CDR3 DNA reads TGCAGCGTTGCGGACGGCGAAGAGACCCAGTACTTC. Residues: CSVADGEETQYF.

The table lists this clonotype with many counts. The rearrangement links TRBV25-1 to TRBJ1-2; no definite D call. This CDR3 comprises 13 residues. Trimming removed 4 bases from V and 2 bases from J, with 8 bases in between. Per germline, CDR1 MGHDK and CDR2 SYGVNS. The chain's CDR3 is CASSVGENYGYTF. In DNA form, the CDR3 reads TGTGCCAGCAGTGTTGGCGAAAACTATGGCTACACCTTC.

The genes are TRBV7-6 and TRBJ2-7; 7 nucleotides agree with TRBD1. Germline trimming cut 3 bases from V and 0 bases from J; bases unmatched to any gene: 14. Germline V gene lookup returns CDR1 SGHVS and CDR2 FNYEAQ. There are 18 residues in the CDR3. DNA of the CDR3: TGTGCCAGCAGCTTTCTTGATCGACAGGGCCCCCTCTCCTACGAGCAGTACTTC. It translates to CASSFLDRQGPLSYEQYF.

With regard to this clonotype: This may be a read error: a much more frequent sequence differs by one nucleotide. The chain carries TRBV5-1 and TRBJ1-2, with D uncertain. With 4 bases removed from V and 1 base from J, the gap between germline ends came to 11 bases. The CDR3 totals 14 residues. The germline V gene encodes CDR1 SGHRS and CDR2 YFSETQ. As DNA, the CDR3 is TGCGCCAGCAGCCAAGGAGGCATTAACTATGGCTACACCTTC. It translates to CASSQGGINYGYTF.

The V call is TRBV4-1, the J call TRBJ1-1; no firm D call. Germline V CDR1 and CDR2: MGHRA, YSYEKL. The CDR3 consists of 14 residues. The germline V and J ends were trimmed by 1 base and 3 bases, with 9 bases remaining between them. CDR3 coding DNA: TGCGCCAGCAGCCAAGCTGAGATGGACACTGAAGCTTTCTTT. Translated, it gives CASSQAEMDTEAFF.

V is TRBV10-3 and J is TRBJ2-7, with 8 bases lining up with TRBD1. V lost 3 bases and J lost 3; bases outside the gene matches: 7. The CDR3 sequence is 15 residues long. From germline, CDR1 is ENHRY and CDR2 SYGVKD. The CDR3 nucleotides read TGTGCCATCAGTGATTTCTATGGGACAGGCTACGAGCAGTACTTC. Its protein product is CAISDFYGTGYEQYF.

The chain has TRBV9 and TRBJ1-4; D not certain. The germline V gene has CDR1 SGDLS and CDR2 YYNGEE. Between the trimmed V and J ends, which lost 2 bases and 0 bases, there was a span of 14 bases. The CDR3 length is 17 residues. This CDR3 is CASSVSVEGATNEKLFF. DNA for the CDR3: TGTGCCAGCAGCGTGTCAGTTGAGGGAGCAACTAATGAAAAACTGTTTTTT. The variable domain in full, completed from reference TRBV9 and TRBJ1-4, reads DSGVTQTPKHLITATGQRVTLRCSPRSGDLSVYWYQQSLDQGLQFLIQYYNGEERAKGNILERFSAQQFPDLHSELNLSSLELGDSALYFCASSVSVEGATNEKLFFGSGTQLSVL.

The chain uses TRBV2 and TRBJ2-5; the D gene is possibly TRBD2 (5 bases). CDR3 length equals 14 residues. Between the trimmed V and J ends, which lost 3 bases and 2 bases, there was a span of 10 bases. CDR1 is SNHLY and CDR2 is FYNNEI in the germline V gene. CDR3 coding DNA: TGTGCCAGCAGTGAGGAGGCACTTCAAGAGACCCAGTACTTC. This encodes CASSEEALQETQYF.

The chain joins TRBV6-5 to TRBJ2-7; 7 bases are a match to TRBD2. Germline trimming cut 0 bases from V and 5 bases from J; bases unmatched to any gene: 10. The germline V gene encodes CDR1 MNHEY and CDR2 SVGAGI. The CDR3 is made up of 16 amino acids. The CDR3 loop is CASSYSEGGPLNEQYF. The CDR3 DNA sequence: TGTGCCAGCAGTTACTCAGAGGGAGGGCCCCTTAACGAGCAGTACTTC.

The chain employs TRBV5-6 and TRBJ2-7; 7 bases map to TRBD1. Germline CDR1 SGHDT, CDR2 YYEEEE. V gave up 5 bases and J gave up 4 bases; unmatched junction bases: 12. The CDR3 length is 15 residues. The CDR3, as DNA: TGTGCCAGCAGTTCCGGGACAGACAGGATGTACGAGCAGTACTTC. This translates into CASSSGTDRMYEQYF. Based on the CDR3 plus reference TRBV5-6 and TRBJ2-7, the full variable domain is DAGVTQSPTHLIKTRGQQVTLRCSPKSGHDTVSWYQQALGQGPQFIFQYYEEEERQRGNFPDRFSGHQFPNYSSELNVNALLLGDSALYLCASSSGTDRMYEQYFGPGTRLTVT.

This clonotype has a handful of counts. The chain recombines TRBV6-2 or TRBV6-3 with TRBJ2-3; a weak D match, TRBD1 (5 bases). The germline CDR1 and CDR2 sequences are MNHEY and SVGEGT. Deletions cut 7 bases from V and 3 bases from J, with 14 bases between. The CDR3 extends over 14 amino acids. Here the CDR3 DNA reads TGTGCCAGCACTCTCACAGACAGAACAGATACGCAGTATTTT. Residues: CASTLTDRTDTQYF.

The sample holds many counts of this clonotype. A junction end diverges from the germline sequence, so it may reflect a read error. The V and J genes are TRBV27 and TRBJ1-2; 10 nucleotides line up with TRBD1. This CDR3 comprises 13 residues. Germline CDR1 and CDR2: MNHEY and SMNVEV (reference sequence). The CDR3 nucleotides read TGTGCCAGCAGTCTCGGGACAGGGGCCGCATACCTCTTC. It is translated as CASSLGTGAAYLF.

This sequence joins TRBV20-1 and TRBJ2-7, with 12 bases lining up with TRBD2. Unmatched junction bases numbered 7, after V lost 3 bases and J lost 7 bases. Looked up from germline, CDR1 is DFQATT and CDR2 is SNEGSKA (reference sequence). CDR3 length: 14 amino acids. The CDR3 nucleotides read TGCAGTGCTAGTGGCGGGACTAGCGGGCGTGAGCAGTACTTC. Translation gives CSASGGTSGREQYF.

For this clonotype: Germline and junction disagree at one end, which may indicate a read error. The chain has TRBV20-1 and TRBJ2-1, with 8 positions matching TRBD1. The CDR3 consists of 13 residues. Germline V gene lookup returns CDR1 DFQATT and CDR2 SNEGSKA (reference sequence). CDR3: CGAQTGVYNEQFF. The CDR3 bases are TGCGGTGCGCAGACAGGGGTCTACAATGAGCAGTTCTTC.

For the CDR3, the DNA is TGTGCCAGCAGTGAATCCGGGACAGGGCACGAGCAGTACTTC. Translating gives CASSESGTGHEQYF. This chain joins TRBV6-1 and TRBJ2-7; 9 nucleotides align to TRBD1. Germline V gene lookup returns CDR1 MNHNS and CDR2 SASEGT. Germline trimming cut 2 bases from V and 5 bases from J; bases unmatched to any gene: 4. This CDR3 has 14 residues.

This clonotype was picked up many times. The chain carries TRBV4-1 and TRBJ1-6, with D unclear. The length of the CDR3 is 14 residues. Germline assignment: CDR1 MGHRA and CDR2 YSYEKL. V lost 1 base, J lost 7 bases, and 8 bases lay in between. CDR3 loop: CASSQGGGNSPLHF. The DNA for the CDR3 is TGCGCCAGCAGCCAAGGAGGCGGAAATTCACCCCTCCACTTT.

This chain links TRBV10-3 with TRBJ2-1; D is unclear. The V end was cut by 3 bases, the J end by 10 bases, with 13 bases between. This CDR3 spans 13 amino acids. Germline values: CDR1 ENHRY, CDR2 SYGVKD. CDR3 DNA: TGTGCCATCAGTGATCCCGGGCATGGGGAGCAGTTCTTC. It translates to CAISDPGHGEQFF.

This clonotype came up many times. The rearrangement uses TRBV9 and TRBJ2-3; 8 nucleotides match TRBD2. Trimming removed 0 bases from V and 8 bases from J; junction bases left unmatched: 11. The CDR3 loop spans 16 amino acids. The germline CDR1 and CDR2 sequences are SGDLS and YYNGEE. CDR3 DNA: TGTGCCAGCAGCGTAGGTACTAGCGGCACATTGGGTACGCAGTATTTT. Residues: CASSVGTSGTLGTQYF.

This clonotype occurred many times. The rearrangement joins TRBV19 to TRBJ1-6, with 8 bases fitting TRBD1. Germline V lookup: CDR1 LNHDA, CDR2 SQIVND (reference sequence). CDR3 size: 15 residues. With 0 bases clipped from V and 7 bases from J, the junction kept 2 bases outside the gene matches. The CDR3 DNA reads as TGTGCCAGTAGTATAGATCAGGGGGCAAATTCACCCCTCCACTTT. Its translation: CASSIDQGANSPLHF.

Of note for this clonotype: A much larger clone differs by one base, so this may be a read error. The V gene is TRBV7-7, the J gene TRBJ2-2, with D possibly TRBD2 on 5 matching bases. Per the germline V gene, CDR1 is SSHAT and CDR2 is FNYEAQ (reference sequence). The CDR3 covers 14 residues. This CDR3 reads CASSRTPSTGELSF. For the CDR3, the DNA is TGTGCCAGCAGCCGGACCCCTTCAACCGGGGAGCTGTCTTTT.